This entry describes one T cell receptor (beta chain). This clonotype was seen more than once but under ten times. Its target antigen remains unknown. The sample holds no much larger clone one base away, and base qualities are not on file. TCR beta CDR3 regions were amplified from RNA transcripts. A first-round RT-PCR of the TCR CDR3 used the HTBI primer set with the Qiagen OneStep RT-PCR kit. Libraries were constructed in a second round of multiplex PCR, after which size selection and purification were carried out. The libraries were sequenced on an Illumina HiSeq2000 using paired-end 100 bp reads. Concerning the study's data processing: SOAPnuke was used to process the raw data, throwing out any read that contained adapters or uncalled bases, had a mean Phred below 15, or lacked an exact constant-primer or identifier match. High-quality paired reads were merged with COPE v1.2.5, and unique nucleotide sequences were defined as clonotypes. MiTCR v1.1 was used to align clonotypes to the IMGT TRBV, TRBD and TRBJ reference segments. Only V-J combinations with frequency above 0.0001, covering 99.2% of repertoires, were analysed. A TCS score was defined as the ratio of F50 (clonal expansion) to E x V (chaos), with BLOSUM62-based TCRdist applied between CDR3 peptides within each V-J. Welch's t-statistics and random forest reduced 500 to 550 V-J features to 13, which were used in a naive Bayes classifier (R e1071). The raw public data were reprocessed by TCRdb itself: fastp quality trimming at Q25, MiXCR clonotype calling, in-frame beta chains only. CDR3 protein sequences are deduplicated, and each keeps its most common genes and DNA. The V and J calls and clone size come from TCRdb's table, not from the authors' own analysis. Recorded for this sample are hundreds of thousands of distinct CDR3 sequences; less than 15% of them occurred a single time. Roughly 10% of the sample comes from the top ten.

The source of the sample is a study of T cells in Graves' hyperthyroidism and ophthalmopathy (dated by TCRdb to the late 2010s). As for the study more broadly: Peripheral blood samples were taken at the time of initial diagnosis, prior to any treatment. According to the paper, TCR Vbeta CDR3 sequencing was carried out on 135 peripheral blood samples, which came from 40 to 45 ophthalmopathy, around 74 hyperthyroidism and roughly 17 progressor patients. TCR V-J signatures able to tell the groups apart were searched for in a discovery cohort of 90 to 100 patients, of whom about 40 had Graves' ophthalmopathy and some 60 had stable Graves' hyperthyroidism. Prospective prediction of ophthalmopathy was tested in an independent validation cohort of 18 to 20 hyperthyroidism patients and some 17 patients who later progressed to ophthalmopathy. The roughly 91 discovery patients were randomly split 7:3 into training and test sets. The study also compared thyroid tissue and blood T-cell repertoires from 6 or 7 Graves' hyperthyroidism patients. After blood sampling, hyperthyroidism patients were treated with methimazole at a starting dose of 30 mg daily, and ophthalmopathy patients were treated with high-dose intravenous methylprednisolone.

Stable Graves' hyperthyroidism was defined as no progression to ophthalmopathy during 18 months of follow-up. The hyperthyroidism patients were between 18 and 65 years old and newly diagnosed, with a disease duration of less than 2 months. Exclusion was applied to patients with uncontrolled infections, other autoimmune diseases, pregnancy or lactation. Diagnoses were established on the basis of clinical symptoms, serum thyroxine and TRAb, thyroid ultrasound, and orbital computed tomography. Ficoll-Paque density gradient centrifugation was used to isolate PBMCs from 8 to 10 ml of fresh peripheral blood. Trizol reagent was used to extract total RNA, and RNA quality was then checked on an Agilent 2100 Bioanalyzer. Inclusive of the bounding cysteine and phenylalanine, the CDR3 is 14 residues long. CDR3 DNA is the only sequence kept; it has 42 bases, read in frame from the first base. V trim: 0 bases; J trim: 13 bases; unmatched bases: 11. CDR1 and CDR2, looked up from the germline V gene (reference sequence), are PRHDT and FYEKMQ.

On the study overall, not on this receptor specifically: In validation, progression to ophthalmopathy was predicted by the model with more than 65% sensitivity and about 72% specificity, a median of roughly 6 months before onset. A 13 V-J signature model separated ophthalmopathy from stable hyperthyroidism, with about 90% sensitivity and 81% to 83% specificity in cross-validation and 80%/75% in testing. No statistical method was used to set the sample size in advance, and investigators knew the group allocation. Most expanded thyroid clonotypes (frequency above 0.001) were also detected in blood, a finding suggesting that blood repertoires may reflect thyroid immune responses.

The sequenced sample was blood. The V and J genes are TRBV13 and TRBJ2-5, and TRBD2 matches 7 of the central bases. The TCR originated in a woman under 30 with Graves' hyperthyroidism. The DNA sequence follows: TGTGCCAGCAGCTTAGGCAATGGGTGGGAGGGTCGGTACTTC. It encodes CASSLGNGWEGRYF.